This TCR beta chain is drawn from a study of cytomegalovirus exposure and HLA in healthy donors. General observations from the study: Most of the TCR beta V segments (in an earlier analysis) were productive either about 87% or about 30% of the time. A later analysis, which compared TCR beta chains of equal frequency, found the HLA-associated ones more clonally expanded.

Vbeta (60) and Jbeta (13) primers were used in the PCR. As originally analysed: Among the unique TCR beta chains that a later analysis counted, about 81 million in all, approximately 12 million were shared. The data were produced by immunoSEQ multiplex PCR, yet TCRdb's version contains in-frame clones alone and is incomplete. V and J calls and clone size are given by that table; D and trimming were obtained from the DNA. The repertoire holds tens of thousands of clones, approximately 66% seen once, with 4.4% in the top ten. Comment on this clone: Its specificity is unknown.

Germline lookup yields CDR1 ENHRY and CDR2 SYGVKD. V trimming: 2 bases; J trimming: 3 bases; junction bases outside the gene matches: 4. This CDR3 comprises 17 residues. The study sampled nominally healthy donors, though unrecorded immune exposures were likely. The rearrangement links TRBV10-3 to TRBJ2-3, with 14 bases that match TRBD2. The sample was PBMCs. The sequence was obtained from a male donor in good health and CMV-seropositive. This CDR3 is CAISERGTSGRTDTQYF. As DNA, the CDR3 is TGTGCCATCAGTGAGAGGGGGACTAGCGGGAGAACAGATACGCAGTATTTT.